What follows is one TCR beta chain and its context. The data originate from a study of blood T cell repertoires in COVID-19. About the study: Sites in the United States, Italy and Spain provided acute and convalescent COVID-19 samples. In each case, the material was cDNA or gDNA derived from T cells, B-cell-depleted T cells, or PBMCs.

In the original analysis: Reference gene primer amplification in the assay estimated nucleated cell counts. The data were produced by immunoSEQ multiplex PCR, yet TCRdb's version contains in-frame clones alone and is incomplete. For V, J and clone size, that table is used; D and trimming come from the DNA. This sample yields nearly 55,000 clones, of which over 70% are seen a single time; 14% to 15% belongs to the top ten. The CDR3 length is 15 residues. V was pared by 2 bases and J by 2 bases, with 10 bases between. Germline CDR1 and CDR2: SEHNR and FQNEAQ (reference sequence). This clonotype was obtained from a human donor with active or convalescent COVID-19. The donor label of this sample is uncertain. The sequenced sample was peripheral blood. This chain links TRBV7-9 with TRBJ2-1, with a weak D call TRBD1 (5 bases). The CDR3 nucleotides read TGTGCCAGCAGCTTAATGTCAGGGACCTACAATGAGCAGTTCTTC. Protein product: CASSLMSGTYNEQFF.